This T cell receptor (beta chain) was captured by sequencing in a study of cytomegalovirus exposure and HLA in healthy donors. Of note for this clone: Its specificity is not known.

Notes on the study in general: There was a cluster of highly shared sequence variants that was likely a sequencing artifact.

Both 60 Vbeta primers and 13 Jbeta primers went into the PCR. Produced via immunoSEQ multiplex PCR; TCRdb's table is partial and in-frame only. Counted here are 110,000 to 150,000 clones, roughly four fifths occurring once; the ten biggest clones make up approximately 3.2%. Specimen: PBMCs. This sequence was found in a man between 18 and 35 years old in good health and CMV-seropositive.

CDR3 amino acids: CASSSTGTGGNEQFF. CDR3 DNA: TGTGCCAGCAGCTCAACCGGGACAGGCGGCAATGAGCAGTTCTTC. The chain has TRBV7-3 and TRBJ2-1, with 8 bases identical to TRBD1. The J segment lost 6 bases and the V segment lost 4 bases, leaving 8 bases of the junction unmatched. CDR3 length equals 15 residues. Germline values: CDR1 SGHTA, CDR2 FQGTGA.